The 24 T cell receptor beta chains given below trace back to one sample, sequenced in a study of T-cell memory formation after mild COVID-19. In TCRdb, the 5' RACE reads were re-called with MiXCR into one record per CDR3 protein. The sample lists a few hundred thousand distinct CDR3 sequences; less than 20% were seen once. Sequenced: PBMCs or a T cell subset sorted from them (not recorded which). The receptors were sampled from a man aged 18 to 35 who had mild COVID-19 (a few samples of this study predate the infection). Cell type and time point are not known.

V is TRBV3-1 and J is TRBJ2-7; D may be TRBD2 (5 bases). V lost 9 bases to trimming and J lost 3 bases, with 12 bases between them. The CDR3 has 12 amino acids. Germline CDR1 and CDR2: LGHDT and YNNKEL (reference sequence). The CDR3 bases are TGTGCCAGTTCCGGGAACAACTACGAGCAGTACTTC. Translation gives CASSGNNYEQYF.

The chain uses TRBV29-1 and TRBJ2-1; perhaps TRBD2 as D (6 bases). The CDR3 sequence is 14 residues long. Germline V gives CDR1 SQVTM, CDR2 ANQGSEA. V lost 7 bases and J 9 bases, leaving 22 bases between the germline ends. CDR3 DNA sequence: TGCAGCGCCCTAGGCGGGGATTCCGAGGGTGAGCAGTTCTTC. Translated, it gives CSALGGDSEGEQFF.

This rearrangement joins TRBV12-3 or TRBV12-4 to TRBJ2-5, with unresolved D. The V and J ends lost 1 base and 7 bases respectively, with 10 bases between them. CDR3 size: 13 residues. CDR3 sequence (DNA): TGTGCCAGCAGTTTAGTGGCCTCCGGGACCCAGTACTTC. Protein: CASSLVASGTQYF.

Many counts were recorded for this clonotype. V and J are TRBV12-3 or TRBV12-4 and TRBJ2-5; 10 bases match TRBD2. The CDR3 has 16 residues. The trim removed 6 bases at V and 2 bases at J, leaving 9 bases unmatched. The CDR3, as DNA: TGTGCCAGCAGCTGGACTAGCGGAACGATACAAGAGACCCAGTACTTC. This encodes CASSWTSGTIQETQYF.

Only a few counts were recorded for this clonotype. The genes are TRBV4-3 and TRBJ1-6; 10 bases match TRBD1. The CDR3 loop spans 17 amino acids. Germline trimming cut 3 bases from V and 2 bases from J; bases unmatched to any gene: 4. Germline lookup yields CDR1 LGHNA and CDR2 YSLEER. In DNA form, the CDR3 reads TGCGCCAGCAGCCACCGGGACAGGGGCCCCTATAATTCACCCCTCCACTTT. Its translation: CASSHRDRGPYNSPLHF.

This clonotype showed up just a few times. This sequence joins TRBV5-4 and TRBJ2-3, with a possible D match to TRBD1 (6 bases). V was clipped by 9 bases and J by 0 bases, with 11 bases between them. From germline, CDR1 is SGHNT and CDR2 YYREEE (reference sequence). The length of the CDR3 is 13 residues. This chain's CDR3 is CATPDRSTDTQYF. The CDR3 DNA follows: TGTGCCACCCCGGACAGAAGCACAGATACGCAGTATTTT.

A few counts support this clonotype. CDR3: CASSFWRSHTDTQYF. CDR3 bases: TGTGCCAGCAGTTTTTGGAGATCTCACACAGATACGCAGTATTTT. The chain recombines TRBV12-3 or TRBV12-4 with TRBJ2-3; unclear D gene. V lost 3 bases and J 2 bases, leaving 12 bases between the germline ends. The length of the CDR3 is 15 residues.

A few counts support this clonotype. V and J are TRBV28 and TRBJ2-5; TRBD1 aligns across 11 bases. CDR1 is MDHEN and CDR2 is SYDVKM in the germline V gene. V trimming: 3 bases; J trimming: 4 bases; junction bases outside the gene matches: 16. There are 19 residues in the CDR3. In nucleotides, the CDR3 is TGTGCCAGCAGTTTTGCCCGGGACAGGGGGGTCAGTGGCGGAGAGACCCAGTACTTC. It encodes CASSFARDRGVSGGETQYF. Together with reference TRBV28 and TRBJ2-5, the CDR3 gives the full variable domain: DVKVTQSSRYLVKRTGEKVFLECVQDMDHENMFWYRQDPGLGLRLIYFSYDVKMKEKGDIPEGYSVSREKKERFSLILESASTNQTSMYLCASSFARDRGVSGGETQYFGPGTRLLVL.

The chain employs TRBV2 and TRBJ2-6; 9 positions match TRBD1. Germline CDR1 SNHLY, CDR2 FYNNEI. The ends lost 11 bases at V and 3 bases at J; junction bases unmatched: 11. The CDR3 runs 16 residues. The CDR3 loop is CAVFGTGLYGANVLTF. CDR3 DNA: TGTGCCGTCTTTGGGACAGGGCTTTATGGGGCCAACGTCCTGACTTTC.

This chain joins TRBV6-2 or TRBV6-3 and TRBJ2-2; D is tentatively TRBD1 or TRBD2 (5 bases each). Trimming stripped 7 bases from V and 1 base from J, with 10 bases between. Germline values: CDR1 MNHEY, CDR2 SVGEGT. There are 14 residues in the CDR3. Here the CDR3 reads CASTPGRNTGELFF. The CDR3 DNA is TGTGCCAGCACCCCGGGGCGGAACACCGGGGAGCTGTTTTTT.

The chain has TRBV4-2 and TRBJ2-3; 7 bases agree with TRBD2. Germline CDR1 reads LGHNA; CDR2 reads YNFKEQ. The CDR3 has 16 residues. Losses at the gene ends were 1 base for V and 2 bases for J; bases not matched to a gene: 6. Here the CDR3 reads CASSQGAAGFTDTQYF. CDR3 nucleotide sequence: TGTGCCAGCAGCCAAGGTGCAGCGGGGTTCACAGATACGCAGTATTTT.

The CDR3 DNA reads as TGTGCCAGCAGCCAACAGCCCCTCCCCGGGTTCTTC. Amino acid sequence: CASSQQPLPGFF. V usage is TRBV7-9 and J usage is TRBJ2-1; no firm D call. Trimming removed 5 bases at V and 15 bases at J, with 17 bases between. In germline, CDR1 is SEHNR, CDR2 FQNEAQ (reference sequence). The CDR3 sequence is 12 residues long.

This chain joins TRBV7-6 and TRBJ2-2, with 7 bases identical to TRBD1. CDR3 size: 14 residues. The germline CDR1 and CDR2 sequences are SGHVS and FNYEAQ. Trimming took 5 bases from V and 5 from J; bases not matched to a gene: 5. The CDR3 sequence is CASSRQGLTGELFF. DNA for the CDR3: TGTGCCAGCAGCCGACAGGGTTTAACCGGGGAGCTGTTTTTT.

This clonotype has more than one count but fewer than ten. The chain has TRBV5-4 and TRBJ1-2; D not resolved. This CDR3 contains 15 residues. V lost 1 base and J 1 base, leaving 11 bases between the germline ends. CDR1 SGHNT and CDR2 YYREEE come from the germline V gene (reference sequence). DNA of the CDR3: TGTGCCAGCAGCTTGTCCGCGGGAGATAACTATGGCTACACCTTC. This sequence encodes CASSLSAGDNYGYTF.

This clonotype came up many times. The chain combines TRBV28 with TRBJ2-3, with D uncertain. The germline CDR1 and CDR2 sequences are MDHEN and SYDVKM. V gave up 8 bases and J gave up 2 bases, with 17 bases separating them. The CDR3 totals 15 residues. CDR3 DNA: TGTGCCAGCTCGATTGGCGCCAGCTCCACAGATACGCAGTATTTT. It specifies CASSIGASSTDTQYF.

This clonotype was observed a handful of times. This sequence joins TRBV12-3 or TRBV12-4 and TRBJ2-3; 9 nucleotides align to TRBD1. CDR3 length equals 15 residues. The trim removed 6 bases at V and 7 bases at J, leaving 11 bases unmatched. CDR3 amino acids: CASSLGGTGTNTQYF. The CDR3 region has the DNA TGTGCCAGCAGCCTAGGGGGGACAGGGACTAATACGCAGTATTTT.

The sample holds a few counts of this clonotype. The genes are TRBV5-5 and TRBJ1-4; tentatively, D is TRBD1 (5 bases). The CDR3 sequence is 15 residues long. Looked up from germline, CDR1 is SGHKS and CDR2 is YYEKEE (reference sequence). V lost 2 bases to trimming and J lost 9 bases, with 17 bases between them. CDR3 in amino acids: CASSFGTVGAKKLFF. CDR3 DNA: TGTGCCAGCAGCTTTGGGACCGTCGGGGCGAAAAAACTGTTTTTT.

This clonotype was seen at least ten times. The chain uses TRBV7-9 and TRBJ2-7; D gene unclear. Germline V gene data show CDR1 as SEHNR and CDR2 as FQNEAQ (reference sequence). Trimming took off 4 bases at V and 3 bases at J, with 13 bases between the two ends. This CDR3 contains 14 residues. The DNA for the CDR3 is TGTGCCAGCAGCTCGCTAGGTGCGGACTACGAGCAGTACTTC. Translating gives CASSSLGADYEQYF. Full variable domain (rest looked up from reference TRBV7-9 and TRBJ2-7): DTGVSQNPRHKITKRGQNVTFRCDPISEHNRLYWYRQTLGQGPEFLTYFQNEAQLEKSRLLSDRFSAERPKGSFSTLEIQRTEQGDSAMYLCASSSLGADYEQYFGPGTRLTVT.

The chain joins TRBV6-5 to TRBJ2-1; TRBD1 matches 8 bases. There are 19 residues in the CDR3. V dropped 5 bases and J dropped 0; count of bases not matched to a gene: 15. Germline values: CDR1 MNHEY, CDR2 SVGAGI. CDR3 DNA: TGTGCCAGCAGTCGACGGACAGGGAGGAGGGGGAGCTCCTACAATGAGCAGTTCTTC. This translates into CASSRRTGRRGSSYNEQFF.

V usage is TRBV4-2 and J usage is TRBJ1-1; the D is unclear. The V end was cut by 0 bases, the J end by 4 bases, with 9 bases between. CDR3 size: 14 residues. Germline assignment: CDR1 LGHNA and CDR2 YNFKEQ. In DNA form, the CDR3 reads TGTGCCAGCAGCCAAGATCCCTATGGCACTGAAGCTTTCTTT. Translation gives CASSQDPYGTEAFF.

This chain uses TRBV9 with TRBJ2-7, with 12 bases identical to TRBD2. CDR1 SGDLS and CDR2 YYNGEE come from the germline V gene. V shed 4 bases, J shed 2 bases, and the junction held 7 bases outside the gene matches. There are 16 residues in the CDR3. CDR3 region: CASSPTTSGGTYEQYF. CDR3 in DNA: TGTGCCAGCAGCCCGACGACTAGCGGGGGCACCTACGAGCAGTACTTC.

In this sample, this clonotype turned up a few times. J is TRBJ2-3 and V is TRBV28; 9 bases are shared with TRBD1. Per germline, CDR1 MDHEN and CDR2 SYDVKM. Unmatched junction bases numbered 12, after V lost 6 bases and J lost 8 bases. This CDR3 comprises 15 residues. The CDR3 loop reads CASSGPGTGRGTQYF. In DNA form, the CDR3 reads TGTGCCAGCAGCGGCCCCGGGACAGGGCGTGGTACGCAGTATTTT. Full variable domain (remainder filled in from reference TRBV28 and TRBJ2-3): DVKVTQSSRYLVKRTGEKVFLECVQDMDHENMFWYRQDPGLGLRLIYFSYDVKMKEKGDIPEGYSVSREKKERFSLILESASTNQTSMYLCASSGPGTGRGTQYFGPGTRLTVL.

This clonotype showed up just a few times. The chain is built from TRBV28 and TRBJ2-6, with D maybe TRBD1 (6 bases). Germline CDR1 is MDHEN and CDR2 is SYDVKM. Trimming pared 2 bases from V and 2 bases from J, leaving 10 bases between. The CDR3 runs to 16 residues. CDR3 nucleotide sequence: TGTGCCAGCAGTTTAATTACAGGGACTGGGGCCAACGTCCTGACTTTC. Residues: CASSLITGTGANVLTF.

CDR3 bases: TGTGCCAGCAGCATTGACAGGGGCTACGAGCAGTACTTC. Translating it yields CASSIDRGYEQYF. The chain combines TRBV5-6 with TRBJ2-7; TRBD1 aligns across 8 bases. V shed 4 bases and J 3 bases; nucleotides not matched to a gene: 3. Per the germline V gene, CDR1 is SGHDT and CDR2 is YYEEEE. This CDR3 has 13 amino acids.